What follows describes a single T cell receptor (beta chain). The target of this receptor is not known. There are no base qualities to consult, and no much larger clone falls within one base. These data belong to a study of human T cells and chemical hapten exposure (dated by TCRdb to the early 2020s). For the wider study: For sensitization, 2% DPC in acetone was applied to a roughly 2 cm by roughly 2 cm area of upper inner arm skin. Patch testing on the upper back used Finn chambers containing 0.01% DPC, with scoring done after 6 days according to International Contact Dermatitis Research Group standards. The patient cohort, mostly female, included alopecia areata with under or over 50% scalp involvement, alopecia totalis and alopecia universalis. Blood for TCR sequencing was provided by twenty-nine alopecia patients at one to four time points (pre-sensitization, 2, 6 and 24 weeks). Blood was sampled from patients pre-sensitization (week 0) and at 2, 6 and about 24 weeks after DPC sensitization. Libraries were pooled for sequencing, and per-sample TCR yields varied mainly because of small differences in library volumes within the pool. Weekly therapeutic DPC doses were additionally applied to the scalp of patients throughout the roughly 23-week study period. This study followed changes in the peripheral blood TCR repertoire in vivo during primary and secondary sensitization of alopecia patients to the hapten diphenylcyclopropenone (DPC).

Libraries were constructed by RACE. TCRdb records NextSeq 500 as the sequencer. During library preparation, unique molecular identifiers were attached to individual cDNA molecules so that TCRs could be counted quantitatively and reproducibly. Each blood RNA sample was used to sequence both TCR alpha and TCR beta chains. For the original study's pipeline: Samples had a median of about 90,000 TCRs, with a range from roughly 23,224 to 700,000. The Decombinator software suite was used to annotate the V, J and CDR3 of the TCR reads. Every sample was subsampled to the same number of TCRs (28,000) for the PS versus PT1 abundance plots. TCRs were defined as expanded if absent before sensitization and observed at least eight times at the 2-week time point. The raw public data were reprocessed by TCRdb itself: fastp quality trimming at Q25, MiXCR clonotype calling, in-frame beta chains only. One record per CDR3 amino acid sequence lists the most common genes and DNA. Clone size and V and J calls follow TCRdb, not the original study. For this sample there are roughly 40,000 distinct CDR3 sequences; approximately 13% appear just once. The ten largest clones represent over 5.5% of the sample.

Study-wide findings and limitations: A positive correlation was found between the number of PT1 expanded TCRs and patch test score, with significance reached at thresholds 8, 16 and 32 but not 4. DPC sensitization did not change the number of TCRs with a frequency above 1 in 1000, and there was no evidence of changes in global repertoire structure. Alopecia, a presumed autoimmune disease, was present in all patients, so the immune response of the patients might differ from that of healthy individuals. Repeated subsampling changed both the strength of the expansion versus patch-test correlation and the threshold at which the correlation became significant. Expanded TCRs formed significantly more large CDR3 similarity clusters than pre-sensitization or healthy control sets, consistent with antigen-driven responses.

This sample's time point label indicates: pre-sensitization, week 0. In light of the paper, this sample's treatment or condition label describes: therapeutic diphenylcyclopropenone sensitization with weekly scalp DPC. Blood at each patch-test visit was drawn before the patch test was applied. To be eligible, patients had to be aged 18 to 70, diagnosed with alopecia and judged suitable for DPC therapy, while pregnant patients were excluded. Unfractionated whole blood was collected in Tempus Blood RNA tubes, and total RNA was extracted from that blood. The CDR3, from cysteine to phenylalanine, totals 15 residues. CDR3 DNA only is kept here, 45 bases in frame from base 1. The germline V gene (reference sequence) sets CDR1 to MNHEY and CDR2 to SMNVEV. V is cut by 5 bases and J by 5 bases, and the space between the germline ends is 17 bases.

This receptor chain uses TRBV27 and TRBJ2-3; the D gene is perhaps TRBD1, on 5 matching bases. The source of this sequence is a woman aged 25 to 39 with alopecia areata. Some clones in this sample may be carry-over from other donors' samples. The sample here was whole blood, taken in connection with sensitization to the hapten diphenylcyclopropenone (DPC). The DNA is as follows: TGTGCCAGCAGTCCTCTGCCGGGCCAGGGAGATACGCAGTATTTT. Its protein product is CASSPLPGQGDTQYF.